The sequence of this T cell receptor beta chain was determined in a study of regulatory T cells in long-lasting Graves disease. Study conclusions and caveats: Researchers reported studying only peripheral blood, not thyroid tissue.

As to time point: newly diagnosed GD, antithyroid drugs for less than 3 months. Isolated PBMC RNA provided the starting material for the TCR library. Many counts were recorded for this clonotype. Its antigen is undetermined. The authors built TCR beta libraries using iRepertoire HTBI primers and Arm-PCR of CDR3 regions. TCRdb recomputed calls from the multiplex PCR reads with MiXCR, one row per CDR3 protein. The sample yields approximately 230,000 distinct CDR3 sequences, about a sixth seen once. J gave up 4 bases and V 6 bases, and 6 bases lay outside the gene matches. CDR3 length: 14 amino acids. CDR1 is ENHRY, CDR2 SYGVKD, per germline.

The TCR was taken from a female donor with Graves disease. Sequencing was performed on peripheral blood mononuclear cells (PBMCs), taken at new diagnosis, from a patient treated with antithyroid drugs. The rearrangement joins TRBV10-3 to TRBJ1-1; TRBD1 matches at 9 bases. The CDR3 DNA is TGTGCCATCAGCAGAACAGGGGGCGGCACTGAAGCTTTCTTT. Residues: CAISRTGGGTEAFF.